This T cell receptor beta chain was identified during a study of control samples from healthy donors and cancer patients. Using immunoSEQ multiplex PCR, the repertoire was profiled, and TCRdb retains in-frame clones only, with some absent. The data contain approximately 150,000 clones, around 90% of them singletons. This CDR3 has 17 residues. CDR1 and CDR2 from the germline V gene are SGDLS and YYNGEE. Trimming took 4 bases from V and 1 from J; bases not matched to a gene: 6. Sequenced sample: blood. The sequence came from a young man in good health. The chain joins TRBV9 to TRBJ2-6; 9 bases are shared with TRBD2. CDR3 residues: CASSLRGGPSGANVLTF. The CDR3 DNA reads as TGTGCCAGCAGCTTGCGGGGGGGGCCGTCTGGGGCCAACGTCCTGACTTTC.